This is a list of T cell receptor beta chains from one sample in a study of shared clonotypes between healthy human individuals. Using immunoSEQ multiplex PCR, the repertoire was profiled, and TCRdb retains in-frame clones only, with some absent. The sample records 170,000 or so clones, approximately 61% being singletons. Sequencing was done on a sample of memory CD4+ T cells sorted from blood. The receptors derive from a young man in good health. CDR3s leave out the opening cysteine and the closing phenylalanine or tryptophan. The order of the fields is V gene, J gene, clone size, CDR3 protein. Not all rows give a size; the values are once, few, many and, for expanded clones, a class.

TRBV7-9,TRBJ2-3,once,ASSQRRDTDTQY
TRBV6-1,TRBJ1-2,NA,ASSEGPGPYGYT
TRBV28,TRBJ2-4,few,ASSPSGAKNIQY
TRBV5-1,TRBJ2-7,NA,ASRQDNYEQY
TRBV19,TRBJ2-7,NA,ASGDRSPYEQY
TRBV9,TRBJ2-1,once,ASSVGTSSYNEQF
TRBV1,TRBJ2-5,NA,TSSQHALRGTQY
TRBV6-1,TRBJ2-1,NA,ASSPALAGGREQF
TRBV7-8,TRBJ2-3,NA,ASSPQRAGGPGRRPRGDTQY
TRBV6-1,TRBJ2-4,NA,ASSEEGPPHENIQY
TRBV2,TRBJ2-1,NA,ASATGTTVGEQF
TRBV5-1,TRBJ1-2,NA,ASSLDGVYGYT
TRBV6-5,TRBJ2-1,NA,ASSSHSMDEQF
TRBV10-3,TRBJ2-7,NA,AIRSGQGRSYEQY
TRBV11-2,TRBJ2-7,NA,ASSWEVGEQY
TRBV27,TRBJ1-2,NA,ASSLLPDRGGGYT
TRBV9,TRBJ1-4,NA,ASSGPQGTTTNEKLF
TRBV7-3,TRBJ2-5,few,ASSPRPGETQY
TRBV7-7,TRBJ1-1,few,ASSKAENTEAF
TRBV7-8,TRBJ2-5,few,ASSLRTSGARETQY
TRBV11-2,TRBJ2-1,NA,ASSDGLSGLTFYNEQF
TRBV5-4,TRBJ2-1,NA,ASSFGSGKNEQF
TRBV5-4,TRBJ2-2,NA,ASSSLPGLASGELF
TRBV10-1,TRBJ1-2,once,ASSTGTSYGYT
TRBV6-5,TRBJ2-1,NA,ASSTGVSNEQF
TRBV7-9,TRBJ1-5,NA,ASSFGQNQPQH
TRBV5-4,TRBJ2-3,few,ASSRDRRTSTDTQY
TRBV11-2,TRBJ1-1,NA,ASSLFLGSWNTEAF
TRBV11-2,TRBJ2-2,NA,ASSLDLSGITGELF
TRBV11-3,TRBJ2-2,once,ASSLHVPGELF